The 32 T cell receptor beta chains below were found in one sample sequenced in a study of PD-1 blockade in mismatch repair-deficient tumors listed by TCRdb under 2017. Library preparation employed the immunoSEQ multiplex PCR assay. TCRdb took over this immuneACCESS table, retaining in-frame rearrangements with V and J assigned. Such tables are incomplete; in checked studies, under half of the missing clones stem from an unresolved V gene, and the remainder is unexplained. In all, the sample holds some 120,000 clones, and more than 85% of those were seen once. Approximately 13% of the sample is taken by the ten largest. The input for sequencing was peripheral blood, taken 44 weeks after starting pembrolizumab. The receptors were gathered from an adult with mismatch repair-deficient cancer.

This clone came up a few times. The chain couples TRBV18 to TRBJ2-7, with D hard to call. The germline V gene has CDR1 KGHSH and CDR2 LQKENI. Trimming stripped 2 bases from V and 5 bases from J, with 4 bases between. The CDR3 is 11 amino acids. CDR3 amino acids: CASSPSDEQYF. In DNA form, the CDR3 reads TGTGCCAGCTCACCATCGGACGAGCAGTACTTC.

This chain links TRBV27 with TRBJ1-5, with D possibly TRBD1 on 5 matching bases. The CDR3 is 14 residues long. Germline V gene data show CDR1 as MNHEY and CDR2 as SMNVEV (reference sequence). V gave up 2 bases and J gave up 4 bases, with 9 bases separating them. The CDR3 reads CASSLGQGNQPQHF. CDR3 sequence (DNA): TGTGCCAGCAGTTTAGGGCAGGGAAATCAGCCCCAGCATTTT.

V usage is TRBV6-1 and J usage is TRBJ1-1; the D gene is possibly TRBD1 (5 bases). Trimming took off 2 bases at V and 5 bases at J, with 12 bases between the two ends. CDR3 length: 14 residues. Germline CDR1 MNHNS, CDR2 SASEGT. This chain's CDR3 is CASSEYRRETEAFF. CDR3 coding DNA: TGTGCCAGCAGTGAATACAGGAGGGAAACTGAAGCTTTCTTT.

This chain uses TRBV10-3 with TRBJ2-1; 10 bases are shared with TRBD2. V was pared by 4 bases and J by 5 bases, with 8 bases of the junction left unmatched. Germline-derived CDR1 and CDR2 are ENHRY and SYGVKD. This CDR3 has 16 amino acids. CDR3 nucleotide sequence: TGTGCCATCAGTGTGGGTAGCGGGAGGCCCAACAATGAGCAGTTCTTC. It yields the protein CAISVGSGRPNNEQFF.

This chain connects TRBV5-4 to TRBJ2-1, with D unresolved. Between the trimmed V and J ends, which lost 5 bases and 13 bases, there was a span of 16 bases. The CDR3 covers 12 residues. Germline CDR1 is SGHNT and CDR2 is YYREEE (reference sequence). CDR3 DNA sequence: TGTGCCAGCAGTAACTTAATCGGTTTACAGTTCTTC. Its translation: CASSNLIGLQFF.

In this sample, this clone turned up once. This sequence joins TRBV28 and TRBJ2-5; 12 bases align to TRBD2. Trimming at V came to 1 base and at J to 1 base, leaving 7 bases not matched to a gene. Per germline, CDR1 MDHEN and CDR2 SYDVKM. The length of the CDR3 is 18 residues. In DNA form, the CDR3 reads TGTGCCAGCAGTTTATCTGGGGGACTAGCGGGTACCCAAGAGACCCAGTACTTC. The encoded protein is CASSLSGGLAGTQETQYF.

The CDR3 region is CASSLAGVGTDTQYF. The DNA of the CDR3 is TGTGCCAGCAGCTTAGCGGGAGTTGGCACAGATACGCAGTATTTT. The gene calls are TRBV7-6 and TRBJ2-3; perhaps TRBD2 as D (5 bases). Germline V gene sequence: CDR1 SGHVS, CDR2 FNYEAQ. The CDR3 is 15 amino acids. V lost 0 bases and J lost 1, with 8 bases in between.

This sequence joins TRBV13 and TRBJ2-6; 13 bases match TRBD2. This CDR3 contains 17 residues. The junction had 1 base not matched to a gene; V was cut back by 5 bases and J by 0 bases. Germline V CDR1 and CDR2: PRHDT, FYEKMQ (reference sequence). The CDR3 spells CASSGTSGDSGANVLTF. The CDR3 DNA is TGTGCCAGCAGCGGGACTAGCGGGGACTCTGGGGCCAACGTCCTGACTTTC.

V usage is TRBV27 and J usage is TRBJ2-3; 9 nucleotides agree with TRBD1. There are 16 residues in the CDR3. Germline values: CDR1 MNHEY, CDR2 SMNVEV (reference sequence). Germline trimming cut 5 bases from V and 1 base from J; bases unmatched to any gene: 7. CDR3 in amino acids: CASSDPTGGGTDTQYF. CDR3 coding DNA: TGTGCCAGCAGTGACCCTACAGGGGGCGGCACAGATACGCAGTATTTT.

The chain joins TRBV13 to TRBJ2-7; D is unclear. Germline assignment: CDR1 PRHDT and CDR2 FYEKMQ (reference sequence). V lost 4 bases, J lost 0 bases, and 7 bases lay in between. This CDR3 region has 13 residues. The chain's CDR3 is CASSSHTSYEQYF. DNA of the CDR3: TGTGCCAGCAGCTCTCACACCTCCTACGAGCAGTACTTC.

V usage is TRBV7-2 and J usage is TRBJ2-3; perhaps TRBD1 as D (6 bases). The CDR3 sequence is 14 residues long. Looked up from germline, CDR1 is SGHTA and CDR2 is FQGNSA. Trimming took off 2 bases at V and 2 bases at J, with 8 bases between the two ends. The CDR3 protein is CASSLYRATDTQYF. In nucleotides, the CDR3 is TGTGCCAGCAGCTTATACAGGGCCACAGATACGCAGTATTTT.

The genes are TRBV19 and TRBJ1-2; D possibly corresponds to TRBD1 (5 bases). The CDR3 loop spans 16 amino acids. Germline V gene sequence: CDR1 LNHDA, CDR2 SQIVND (reference sequence). V lost 5 bases to trimming and J lost 5 bases, with 21 bases between them. CDR3 sequence: CASSPSGREVLYGYTF. The CDR3 coding sequence is TGTGCCAGTAGTCCCTCAGGCAGGGAAGTTTTGTATGGCTACACCTTC.

The chain uses TRBV7-9 and TRBJ2-5; D is unresolved. Germline CDR1 and CDR2: SEHNR and FQNEAQ (reference sequence). This CDR3 is 15 amino acids long. The ends were cut back, 5 bases at V and 2 bases at J, with 15 bases in the middle. The CDR3 protein is CASSKGEYFQETQYF. CDR3 sequence (DNA): TGTGCCAGCAGCAAAGGCGAGTACTTTCAAGAGACCCAGTACTTC.

This clone has a handful of counts. The chain links TRBV15 to TRBJ2-7, with TRBD1 matching over 12 bases. J was trimmed by 6 bases and V by 4 bases; bases with no gene match: 4. CDR3 length: 14 residues. CDR1 is LNHNV, CDR2 YYDKDF, per germline (reference sequence). The CDR3 DNA is TGTGCCACCAGCACCCTGGGACAGGGGGCCGAGCAGTACTTC. As protein: CATSTLGQGAEQYF.

The chain couples TRBV6-5 to TRBJ1-1; 10 bases map to TRBD1. CDR1 and CDR2 (germline): MNHEY, SVGAGI. The CDR3 is 15 residues long. J was trimmed by 3 bases and V by 5 bases; bases with no gene match: 6. The CDR3 DNA reads as TGTGCCAGCAGTCCCCGGGGGACAGGGGACACTGAAGCTTTCTTT. It is translated as CASSPRGTGDTEAFF.

The V gene is TRBV5-1, the J gene TRBJ2-3; 13 bases align to TRBD2. The CDR3 length is 17 residues. V gave up 4 bases and J gave up 0 bases; unmatched junction bases: 5. Germline CDR1 and CDR2: SGHRS and YFSETQ. The CDR3 nucleotides read TGCGCCAGCAGCATCGGGACTAGCGGGGCTAGCACAGATACGCAGTATTTT. Protein product: CASSIGTSGASTDTQYF.

This rearrangement joins TRBV27 to TRBJ2-7, with 8 nucleotides matching TRBD1. The V and J ends lost 6 bases and 11 bases, in that order; junction bases with no gene match: 12. There are 13 residues in the CDR3. Germline V gene data show CDR1 as MNHEY and CDR2 as SMNVEV (reference sequence). The CDR3 sequence is CASRRTGLLIEYF. The CDR3 region has the DNA TGTGCCAGCAGGAGGACAGGGCTCCTCATAGAGTACTTC.

The rearrangement joins TRBV19 to TRBJ2-1; TRBD2 agrees at 14 bases. J was trimmed by 3 bases and V by 6 bases; bases with no gene match: 4. The CDR3 loop spans 16 amino acids. From germline, CDR1 is LNHDA and CDR2 SQIVND (reference sequence). The CDR3 DNA sequence: TGTGCCAGTAGGGGGGGGACTAGCGGGGGCTACAATGAGCAGTTCTTC. As protein: CASRGGTSGGYNEQFF.

This chain links TRBV15 with TRBJ2-2; D unclear. With 5 bases removed from V and 5 bases from J, the gap between germline ends came to 3 bases. Germline V CDR1 and CDR2: LNHNV, YYDKDF (reference sequence). The CDR3 covers 11 residues. The CDR3 DNA is TGTGCCACCAGCCGAACCGGGGAGCTGTTTTTT. Its protein is CATSRTGELFF.

V and J are TRBV15 and TRBJ2-7, with 7 bases aligning to TRBD1. J gave up 7 bases and V 5 bases, and 14 bases lay outside the gene matches. Germline lookup yields CDR1 LNHNV and CDR2 YYDKDF (reference sequence). The CDR3 has 15 residues. The CDR3 spells CATSSKPTGLGEQYF. For the CDR3, the DNA is TGTGCCACCAGCTCCAAGCCGACAGGGCTGGGGGAGCAGTACTTC. Complete variable domain (other parts from reference TRBV15 and TRBJ2-7): DAMVIQNPRYQVTQFGKPVTLSCSQTLNHNVMYWYQQKSSQAPKLLFHYYDKDFNNEADTPDNFQSRRPNTSFCFLDIRSPGLGDTAMYLCATSSKPTGLGEQYFGPGTRLTVT.

The V and J genes are TRBV27 and TRBJ1-2; no clear D gene. Per the germline V gene, CDR1 is MNHEY and CDR2 is SMNVEV (reference sequence). Trimming took off 0 bases at V and 0 bases at J, with 11 bases between the two ends. This CDR3 comprises 16 residues. The CDR3 reads CASSLSASVPNYGYTF. CDR3 nucleotide sequence: TGTGCCAGCAGTTTATCGGCCTCGGTGCCTAACTATGGCTACACCTTC.

J is TRBJ2-2 and V is TRBV6-5; D is unclear. CDR3 size: 13 residues. The germline gives CDR1 MNHEY, CDR2 SVGAGI. V was clipped by 3 bases and J by 7 bases, with 9 bases between them. For the CDR3, the DNA is TGTGCCAGCAGTTATTCTTTGTACGGGGAGCTGTTTTTT. Its protein product is CASSYSLYGELFF.

The V gene is TRBV27, the J gene TRBJ2-5; tentatively, D is TRBD2 (6 bases). The V gene lost 6 bases and the J gene lost 1 base, with 12 bases spanning the gap. The CDR3 has 14 residues. Per germline, CDR1 MNHEY and CDR2 SMNVEV (reference sequence). The CDR3 sequence is CASRNSGTQETQYF. CDR3 DNA: TGTGCCAGCAGAAATAGCGGTACCCAAGAGACCCAGTACTTC.

In its sample, this clone was seen once. The CDR3 DNA sequence: TGCGCCAGCAGCTCGTCGCGGACAGGTCCCTACGAGCAGTACTTC. Protein product: CASSSSRTGPYEQYF. The rearrangement joins TRBV5-1 to TRBJ2-7; 7 positions match TRBD1. The CDR3 is 15 residues long. Germline V gene data show CDR1 as SGHRS and CDR2 as YFSETQ. J gave up 2 bases and V 3 bases, and 8 bases lay outside the gene matches. Using reference TRBV5-1 and TRBJ2-7 for the parts outside the CDR3, the full variable domain is KAGVTQTPRYLIKTRGQQVTLSCSPISGHRSVSWYQQTPGQGLQFLFEYFSETQRNKGNFPGRFSGRQFSNSRSEMNVSTLELGDSALYLCASSSSRTGPYEQYFGPGTRLTVT.

The sample holds one count of this clone. V and J are TRBV28 and TRBJ1-5; D remains unclear. Germline CDR1 reads MDHEN; CDR2 reads SYDVKM. CDR3 length: 17 amino acids. The germline V and J ends were trimmed by 4 bases and 0 bases, with 16 bases remaining between them. The CDR3 region has the DNA TGTGCCAGCAGTTCCGGCCCTGGGCCCCATAGCAATCAGCCCCAGCATTTT. Translation gives CASSSGPGPHSNQPQHF.

This chain connects TRBV4-1 to TRBJ2-7; 10 bases map to TRBD2. The trim removed 4 bases at V and 3 bases at J, leaving 9 bases unmatched. CDR1 is MGHRA and CDR2 is YSYEKL in the germline V gene. CDR3 size: 16 residues. The CDR3 loop is CASSLSGLAGDYEQYF. CDR3 sequence (DNA): TGCGCCAGCAGCCTAAGCGGGCTAGCGGGAGACTACGAGCAGTACTTC.

The chain is built from TRBV5-1 and TRBJ2-5; 12 bases line up with TRBD2. This CDR3 contains 15 residues. Germline assignment: CDR1 SGHRS and CDR2 YFSETQ. Trimming cost V 0 bases and J 11 bases; bases outside gene matches: 8. CDR3 amino acids: CASSLATSGSREQYF. DNA of the CDR3: TGCGCCAGCAGCTTGGCGACTAGCGGGAGTCGAGAGCAGTACTTC.

The rearrangement uses TRBV27 and TRBJ2-4; no definite D call. V shed 5 bases and J shed 7 bases, with 15 bases lying between them. The CDR3 totals 14 residues. CDR1 is MNHEY and CDR2 is SMNVEV in the germline V gene (reference sequence). The chain's CDR3 is CASSSKNSFNIQYF. The CDR3 DNA reads TGTGCCAGCAGTAGCAAGAACAGTTTCAACATTCAGTACTTC.

This chain connects TRBV10-1 to TRBJ2-7; TRBD1 aligns across 10 bases. With 6 bases clipped from V and 9 bases from J, the junction kept 26 bases outside the gene matches. Germline V CDR1 and CDR2: WNHNN, SYGVQD (reference sequence). CDR3 length: 19 residues. CDR3 sequence reads: CASRPTGGALSMGRFWQYF. In DNA, the CDR3 is TGCGCCAGCAGACCGACAGGGGGCGCTTTGAGTATGGGTCGTTTCTGGCAGTACTTC.

This chain links TRBV6-6 with TRBJ1-2; the D gene is possibly TRBD1 (5 bases). Germline lookup yields CDR1 MNHNY and CDR2 SVGAGI (reference sequence). The germline V and J ends were trimmed by 0 bases and 1 base, with 12 bases remaining between them. The CDR3 is made up of 16 amino acids. The CDR3 reads CASSYSIRGHNYGYTF. CDR3 bases: TGTGCCAGCAGTTACTCGATTAGGGGTCATAACTATGGCTACACCTTC.

This sequence joins TRBV11-1 and TRBJ2-1, with 14 bases fitting TRBD2. Germline assignment: CDR1 SGHAT and CDR2 FQDESV (reference sequence). The junction had 3 bases not matched to a gene; V was cut back by 5 bases and J by 6 bases. CDR3 length: 15 residues. The CDR3 loop reads CASSPGTSGSNEQFF. CDR3 in DNA: TGTGCCAGCAGCCCTGGGACTAGCGGGAGCAATGAGCAGTTCTTC.

This rearrangement joins TRBV10-3 to TRBJ2-7, with 7 bases aligning to TRBD1. The length of the CDR3 is 13 residues. Germline CDR1 and CDR2: ENHRY and SYGVKD. V was pared by 8 bases and J by 1 base, with 5 bases of the junction left unmatched. The chain's CDR3 is CAILEQGSYEQYF. The CDR3 DNA reads TGTGCCATCCTTGAACAGGGGTCCTACGAGCAGTACTTC.